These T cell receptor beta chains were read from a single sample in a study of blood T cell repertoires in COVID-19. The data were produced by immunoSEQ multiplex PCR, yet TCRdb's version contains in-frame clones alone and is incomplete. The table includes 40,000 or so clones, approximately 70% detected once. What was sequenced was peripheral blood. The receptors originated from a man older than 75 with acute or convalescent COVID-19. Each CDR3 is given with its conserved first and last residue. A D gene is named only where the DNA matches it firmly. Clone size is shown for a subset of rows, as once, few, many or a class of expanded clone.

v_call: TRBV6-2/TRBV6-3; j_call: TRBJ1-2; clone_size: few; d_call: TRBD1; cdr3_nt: TGTGCCAGCAGACCTTCAGGGGGATATGGCTACACCTTC; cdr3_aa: CASRPSGGYGYTF
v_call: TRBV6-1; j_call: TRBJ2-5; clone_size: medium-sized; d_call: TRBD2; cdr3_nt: TGTGCCAGCAGTGAACTTACAGGCGGGGGGAGAAATAGAGAGACCCAGTACTTC; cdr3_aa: CASSELTGGGRNRETQYF
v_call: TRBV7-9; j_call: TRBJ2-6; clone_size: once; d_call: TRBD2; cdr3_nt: TGTGCCAGCAGCTTATTCGGGAGGGCCGAAGTTTCTGGGGCCAACGTCCTGACTTTC; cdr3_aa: CASSLFGRAEVSGANVLTF
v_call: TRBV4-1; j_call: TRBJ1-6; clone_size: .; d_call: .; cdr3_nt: TGCGCCAGCAGCCAAGACAGGTCGAAATCACCCCTCCACTTT; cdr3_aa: CASSQDRSKSPLHF
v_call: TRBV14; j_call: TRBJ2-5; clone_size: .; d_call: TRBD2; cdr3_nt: TGTGCCAGCAGCCTTGCAAGGTGGGCTAGCGGGGGACAAGAGACCCAGTACTTC; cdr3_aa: CASSLARWASGGQETQYF
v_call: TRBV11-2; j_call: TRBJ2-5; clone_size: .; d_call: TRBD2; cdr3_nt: TGTGCCAGCAGCACAGGACTAGCGGAGACCCAGTACTTC; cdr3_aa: CASSTGLAETQYF
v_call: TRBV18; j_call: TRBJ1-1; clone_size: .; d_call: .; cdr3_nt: TGTGCCAGCTCAACAGACGTGGGCACTGAAGCTTTCTTT; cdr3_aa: CASSTDVGTEAFF
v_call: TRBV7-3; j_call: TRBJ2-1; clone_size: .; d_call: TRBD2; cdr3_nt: TGTGCCAGCAGCTCAGGAGCGGGAGGGCCCCATGAGCAGTTCTTC; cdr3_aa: CASSSGAGGPHEQFF
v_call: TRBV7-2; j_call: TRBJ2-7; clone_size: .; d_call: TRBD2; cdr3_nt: TGTGCCAGCAGCGCGTACGGGACTAGCGGGTCCTACGAGCAGTACTTC; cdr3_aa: CASSAYGTSGSYEQYF
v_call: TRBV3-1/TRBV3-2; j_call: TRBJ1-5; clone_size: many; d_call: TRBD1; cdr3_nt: TGTGCCAGCAGCCGGTCGGGACAGGCTTTCCAGCCCCAGCATTTT; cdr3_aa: CASSRSGQAFQPQHF
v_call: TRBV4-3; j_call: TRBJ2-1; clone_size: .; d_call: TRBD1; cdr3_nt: TGCGCCAGCAGTCAGGGGACAGGGACTTACAATGAGCAGTTCTTC; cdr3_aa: CASSQGTGTYNEQFF
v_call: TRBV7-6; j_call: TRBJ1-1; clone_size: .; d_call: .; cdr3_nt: TGTGCCAGCAGCTTAGCAGGTCGGGGGATCGGCACTGAAGCTTTCTTT; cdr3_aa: CASSLAGRGIGTEAFF
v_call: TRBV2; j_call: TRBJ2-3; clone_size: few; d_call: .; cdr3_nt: TGTGCCAGCAGTGATCGTAGCCTTAGGACAGATACGCAGTATTTT; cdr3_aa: CASSDRSLRTDTQYF
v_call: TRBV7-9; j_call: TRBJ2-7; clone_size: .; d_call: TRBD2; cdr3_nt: TGTGCCAGCAGCTTAGAAGGCAGCGGGGCCTACGAGCAGTACTTC; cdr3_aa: CASSLEGSGAYEQYF
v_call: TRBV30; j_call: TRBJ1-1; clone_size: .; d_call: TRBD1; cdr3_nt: TGTGCCTGGAGTGTACACAGGGGGCTTAACACTGAAGCTTTCTTT; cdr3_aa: CAWSVHRGLNTEAFF
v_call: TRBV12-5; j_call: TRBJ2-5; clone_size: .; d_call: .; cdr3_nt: TGTGCTAGTGGTCTCGGAGGTCTGCAACAGGAGACCCAGTACTTC; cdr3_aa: CASGLGGLQQETQYF
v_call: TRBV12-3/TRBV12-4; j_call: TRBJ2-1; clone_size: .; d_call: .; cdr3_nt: TGTGCCAGCAGGCGTAACAGGGACAATGAGCAGTTCTTC; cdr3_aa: CASRRNRDNEQFF
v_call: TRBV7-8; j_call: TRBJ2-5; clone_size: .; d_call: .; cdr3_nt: TGTGCCAGCAGCTTAAGGGACACCCAAGAGACCCAGTACTTC; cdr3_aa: CASSLRDTQETQYF
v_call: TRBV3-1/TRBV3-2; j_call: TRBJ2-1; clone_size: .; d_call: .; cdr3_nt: TGTGCCAGCAGTACCCTTACGACAGTTTCCTACAATGAGCAGTTCTTC; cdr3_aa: CASSTLTTVSYNEQFF